The rows below give T cell receptor beta chains drawn from one sample of a study of blood T cell repertoires in COVID-19. The repertoire was sequenced with immunoSEQ multiplex PCR; TCRdb's copy has only in-frame clones and lacks some. The table has about 230,000 clones, over 75% seen once. Sequenced input: peripheral blood. These receptors were collected from a man aged 50-60 years with COVID-19, enrolled during active disease. Each CDR3 is given with its conserved first and last residue. D genes are given only for firm matches. Size is omitted from some rows. Given values are once, few, many or a class for expanded clones.

cdr3_nt	cdr3_aa	j_call	v_call	d_call	clone_size
TGTGCCAGCAAGCGAGACTACGAGCAGTACTTC	CASKRDYEQYF	TRBJ2-7	TRBV2	.	.
TGCGCCAGCAGCCAAGATATGAAGAGATCCTACGAGCAGTACTTC	CASSQDMKRSYEQYF	TRBJ2-7	TRBV4-1	.	.
TGCGCCAGCAGCCAAGATAGAGGAAACACCATATATTTT	CASSQDRGNTIYF	TRBJ1-3	TRBV4-3	.	.
TGTGCCAGCACAGGCGGGACAGAAGAGACCCAGTACTTC	CASTGGTEETQYF	TRBJ2-5	TRBV5-4	.	.
TGTGCCAGCTCACCCCGCGGGGCCAACCAAGAGACCCAGTACTTC	CASSPRGANQETQYF	TRBJ2-5	TRBV18	.	.
TGCGCCAGCAGTGAGTACGGGGAGCTGTTTTTT	CASSEYGELFF	TRBJ2-2	TRBV5-1	.	few
TGTGCCAGCAGTTCCGGAGCGTCCGGAAACACCATATATTTT	CASSSGASGNTIYF	TRBJ1-3	TRBV6-5	.	.
TGTGCCAGCGGGGCTAGCGGGGGGGCCAATGAGCAGTTCTTC	CASGASGGANEQFF	TRBJ2-1	TRBV11-2	TRBD2	.
TGTGCCACCAGTGACTCTGGTCGACAGGGGATAGTTACAGATACGCAGTATTTT	CATSDSGRQGIVTDTQYF	TRBJ2-3	TRBV24-1	TRBD1	.
TGTGCCAGCAGCTTCGCAGGGGTCTCCTACGAGCAGTACTTC	CASSFAGVSYEQYF	TRBJ2-7	TRBV7-9	.	few
TGTGCCACCAGCAGACCGGGACTGGCCTACAATGAGCAGTTCTTC	CATSRPGLAYNEQFF	TRBJ2-1	TRBV15	.	.
TGTGCCAGCAGCCCACAGGGAAGTAAGGGCTACACCTTC	CASSPQGSKGYTF	TRBJ1-2	TRBV3-1/TRBV3-2	.	.
TGTGCCAGCAGTATTTCGGGAGAGACCCAGTACTTC	CASSISGETQYF	TRBJ2-5	TRBV6-5	.	.
TGTGCCAGCAGCCCAGTAGCGGGGGGGCTTACCGGGGAGCTGTTTTTT	CASSPVAGGLTGELFF	TRBJ2-2	TRBV3-1/TRBV3-2	TRBD2	.
TGTGCCAGCAGCCAAGGACAGGGTCCCACAGATACGCAGTATTTT	CASSQGQGPTDTQYF	TRBJ2-3	TRBV7-3	TRBD1	.
TGTGCCAACGGGACACCGCGCGGGTCCTACGAGCAGTACTTC	CANGTPRGSYEQYF	TRBJ2-7	TRBV2	.	.
TGTGCCAGCAGTAAGACAGAAAGGTATCAGCCCCAGCATTTT	CASSKTERYQPQHF	TRBJ1-5	TRBV28	.	.
TGCGCCAGCAGCCAGGACGGACGGGGGGCTTACGAAAAACTGTTTTTT	CASSQDGRGAYEKLFF	TRBJ1-4	TRBV4-1	.	.
TGTGCCAGCAGTGAAAGTTCTATAGGGGCTCCTTCACCCCTCCACTTT	CASSESSIGAPSPLHF	TRBJ1-6	TRBV2	.	.
TGTGCCAGCAGTCACCTAGCGGGGGGGCCCGTAGGTTATGAGCAGTTCTTC	CASSHLAGGPVGYEQFF	TRBJ2-1	TRBV3-1/TRBV3-2	TRBD2	.
TGTGCCAGCAGCCCTCTAGCGGGGGTTACAGATACGCAGTATTTT	CASSPLAGVTDTQYF	TRBJ2-3	TRBV3-1/TRBV3-2	TRBD2	once
TGTGCCAGCAGTGAAACAATAGACAGCGAGAATTCACCCCTCCACTTT	CASSETIDSENSPLHF	TRBJ1-6	TRBV2	.	few
TGTGCCAGCAACCGTCGGCAGCCCCCGGTAGCTCTCCACTTT	CASNRRQPPVALHF	TRBJ1-6	TRBV5-6	.	once
TGTGCCAGCAGTATCAGGGGCGATGATAATTCACCCCTCCACTTT	CASSIRGDDNSPLHF	TRBJ1-6	TRBV27	.	.
TGTGCCACCAGTGAAAAAGGACAGGGGTTCTACAATGAGCAGTTCTTC	CATSEKGQGFYNEQFF	TRBJ2-1	TRBV24-1	TRBD1	.
TGTGCCAGCAGCCAAGCTAATTCCCACAGGGCTAAAGCATCACCCCTCCACTTT	CASSQANSHRAKASPLHF	TRBJ1-6	TRBV3-1/TRBV3-2	.	.
TGTGCCAGCTCACTACAGGGGGAGGATAATTCACCCCTCCACTTT	CASSLQGEDNSPLHF	TRBJ1-6	TRBV18	TRBD1	many
TGCGCCAGCAGTGATGTACAGGGGAATCAGCCCCAGCATTTT	CASSDVQGNQPQHF	TRBJ1-5	TRBV10-1	TRBD1	.
TGTGCCAGTAGTATTGGGGCATCCTATGGCTACACCTTC	CASSIGASYGYTF	TRBJ1-2	TRBV19	.	.
TGTGCCAGCAGTTTTACAGGGTTTGATGGCTACACCTTC	CASSFTGFDGYTF	TRBJ1-2	TRBV7-3	.	.
TGTGCCTTCTGGGGGGGGTTGGACAATGAGCAGTTCTTC	CAFWGGLDNEQFF	TRBJ2-1	TRBV5-4	TRBD2	.
TGTGCCAGCAGCTCCGACCCGGGACTAGCGGGTGGGGAGCAGTTCTTC	CASSSDPGLAGGEQFF	TRBJ2-1	TRBV9	TRBD2	.
TGTGCCAGCAGTGCCAGCCGGACAGGGTACTACAATGAGCAGTTCTTC	CASSASRTGYYNEQFF	TRBJ2-1	TRBV2	TRBD1	.
TGTGCCAGCAGTGTTCAGGGGGACTGGGCTTCTTACGAGCAGTACTTC	CASSVQGDWASYEQYF	TRBJ2-7	TRBV6-1	.	.
TGTGCCAGCAGCCAGTCCATGGCACTAGCGGAAGAGACCCAGTACTTC	CASSQSMALAEETQYF	TRBJ2-5	TRBV16	TRBD2	.
TGTGCCAGCAGTGGACAGGGCCGGGAGACCCAGTACTTC	CASSGQGRETQYF	TRBJ2-5	TRBV6-2/TRBV6-3	TRBD1	.
TGTGCTAGTGGTTTGACAGGGACCAGGGGGGAGACCCAGTACTTC	CASGLTGTRGETQYF	TRBJ2-5	TRBV12-5	TRBD1	.
TGTGCTAGCAGCTTAGGACAGGGGGAGACCCAGTACTTC	CASSLGQGETQYF	TRBJ2-5	TRBV7-7	TRBD1	.
TGTGCCAGCAGCTTAGAGAGGCAGACGCCCCAGCATTTT	CASSLERQTPQHF	TRBJ1-5	TRBV11-2	.	.
TGTGCTAGTGACCCCTCTAGGGGTATCCTTCCCTCCTATAATTCACCCCTCCACTTT	CASDPSRGILPSYNSPLHF	TRBJ1-6	TRBV12-5	.	.
TGTGCCAGCAGCTTAGGACAGGGTATCAATCAGCCCCAGCATTTT	CASSLGQGINQPQHF	TRBJ1-5	TRBV7-9	TRBD1	.
TGTGCCAGCAGCTTAGCGGGGGGCTACAATGAGCAGTTCTTC	CASSLAGGYNEQFF	TRBJ2-1	TRBV11-3	TRBD2	few
TGTGCCAGCAGCCAAGGGCTGTCCTACGAGCAGTACTTC	CASSQGLSYEQYF	TRBJ2-7	TRBV3-1/TRBV3-2	.	.
TGCAGCGTTCAATCCGGGACTAGCACTTACAATGAGCAGTTCTTC	CSVQSGTSTYNEQFF	TRBJ2-1	TRBV29-1	TRBD2	.
TGTGCCAGCAGCCAAGAATCAGGGGGGAATCATGGCTACACCTTC	CASSQESGGNHGYTF	TRBJ1-2	TRBV3-1/TRBV3-2	TRBD1	.
TGTGCCAGCTCACCACGTCAGGGGTCACCCCTCCACTTT	CASSPRQGSPLHF	TRBJ1-6	TRBV18	.	.
TGTGCCAGCAGCGAACAGGGGGCGCTTCACTATGGCTACACCTTC	CASSEQGALHYGYTF	TRBJ1-2	TRBV7-2	TRBD1	.
TGTGCCAGCAGCCACCTAAGGGCCCGGGACAGGGGGTATGGCTACACCTTC	CASSHLRARDRGYGYTF	TRBJ1-2	TRBV3-1/TRBV3-2	TRBD1	.
TGTGCCAGCAGCCAAGATTTCGGGGGCTCTGGGGCCAACGTCCTGACTTTC	CASSQDFGGSGANVLTF	TRBJ2-6	TRBV4-2	.	.
TGCGCCAGCAGCTTGAAGCCGGGACAGGGCTCCTACGAGCAGTACTTC	CASSLKPGQGSYEQYF	TRBJ2-7	TRBV5-1	TRBD1	.
TGTGCCAGCAGCCAAGCCGGGGACAGGGCTAGCAATGAGCAGTTCTTC	CASSQAGDRASNEQFF	TRBJ2-1	TRBV14	TRBD1	few
TGTGCCAGCAGTGACCCTCGACCAATGGGGGCACCTGGAAACACCATATATTTT	CASSDPRPMGAPGNTIYF	TRBJ1-3	TRBV6-4	.	.
TGTGCCAGCAGTTACCGGACAGGGGGGGGCTACGAGCAGTACTTC	CASSYRTGGGYEQYF	TRBJ2-7	TRBV6-2/TRBV6-3	TRBD1	once
TGTGCCTGGAGCATAAAGAATGCAGGGGGCGCCTATCAGCCCCAGCATTTT	CAWSIKNAGGAYQPQHF	TRBJ1-5	TRBV30	TRBD1	.
TGTGCCAGCAGCTCTCGAGCAGGGGGCTCCTACGAGCAGTACTTC	CASSSRAGGSYEQYF	TRBJ2-7	TRBV7-2	TRBD1	once
TGTGCCAGCAGCCCTGCCCGGGGTATCGGTGGCTACACCTTC	CASSPARGIGGYTF	TRBJ1-2	TRBV14	.	.
TGTGCCAGTAAGAACAGGGGGAAAGCTAACTATGGCTACACCTTC	CASKNRGKANYGYTF	TRBJ1-2	TRBV27	TRBD1	.
TGCGCCAGCAGCTCTCCCCCAGCGGGGGGGCCCCTCGAGCAGTACTTC	CASSSPPAGGPLEQYF	TRBJ2-7	TRBV5-1	TRBD2	.
TGTGCCAGCAGTTACGACAGGGACACTGAAGCTTTCTTT	CASSYDRDTEAFF	TRBJ1-1	TRBV6-5	TRBD1	once
TGTGCCAGCAGCTCCCGTGGTAGCGGGGCAAAAATTTCCTACGAGCAGTACTTC	CASSSRGSGAKISYEQYF	TRBJ2-7	TRBV7-9	TRBD2	few